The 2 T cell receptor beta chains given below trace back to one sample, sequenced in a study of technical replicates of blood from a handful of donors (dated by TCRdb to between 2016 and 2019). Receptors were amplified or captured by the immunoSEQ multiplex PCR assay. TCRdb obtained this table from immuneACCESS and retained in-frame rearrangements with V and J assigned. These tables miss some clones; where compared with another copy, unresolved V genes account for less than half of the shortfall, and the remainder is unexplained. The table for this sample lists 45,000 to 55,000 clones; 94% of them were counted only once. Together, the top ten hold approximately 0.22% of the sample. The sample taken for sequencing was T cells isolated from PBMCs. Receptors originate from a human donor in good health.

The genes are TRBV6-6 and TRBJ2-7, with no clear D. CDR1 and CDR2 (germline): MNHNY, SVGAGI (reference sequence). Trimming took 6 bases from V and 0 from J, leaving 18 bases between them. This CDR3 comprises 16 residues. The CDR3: CASSPSLSGFSYEQYF. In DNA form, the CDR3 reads TGTGCCAGCAGCCCTTCCCTTTCCGGTTTCTCCTACGAGCAGTACTTC.

The CDR3 region has the DNA TGTGCTAGTGGTTCGGGGGGATCTGAGGGTGAGCAGTTCTTC. Amino acid sequence: CASGSGGSEGEQFF. The genes are TRBV12-5 and TRBJ2-1; 7 nucleotides align to TRBD2. The CDR3 is 14 amino acids. The V and J ends lost 4 bases and 9 bases, in that order; junction bases with no gene match: 9. The germline V gene encodes CDR1 LGHNT and CDR2 FRNRAP.